The 11 T cell receptor beta chains reported below all come from one sample, sequenced in a study of regulatory T cells in long-lasting Graves disease. Time point defined: newly diagnosed GD, antithyroid drugs for less than 3 months. RNA from PBMCs was the source of the TCR library. The authors built TCR beta libraries using iRepertoire HTBI primers and Arm-PCR of CDR3 regions. TCRdb ran MiXCR on the multiplex PCR reads and lists one entry per CDR3 protein. The data contain roughly 420,000 distinct CDR3 sequences, less than 20% of them singletons. This same sample was also taken into another study, of T cells in Graves' hyperthyroidism and ophthalmopathy.

The source material was peripheral blood mononuclear cells (PBMCs), sampled at new diagnosis, from a patient treated with antithyroid drugs. Source of these receptors: a woman under 30 with Graves disease.

This clonotype was observed many times. The chain is built from TRBV5-1 and TRBJ2-1; 10 bases match TRBD2. With V trimmed by 2 bases and J by 3 bases, 8 bases remained unmatched. Germline V gives CDR1 SGHRS, CDR2 YFSETQ. The CDR3 is 17 amino acids. DNA for the CDR3: TGCGCCAGCAGCTTCACCGTAGCGGGAGGCCACTACAATGAGCAGTTCTTC. This gives the protein CASSFTVAGGHYNEQFF.

V is TRBV7-8 and J is TRBJ2-6, with 9 bases lining up with TRBD1. In germline, CDR1 is SGHVS, CDR2 FQNEAQ. Unmatched junction bases numbered 9, after V lost 4 bases and J lost 2 bases. The CDR3 runs to 18 residues. The CDR3 is CASSSDTGGAAGANVLTF. In DNA, the CDR3 is TGTGCCAGCAGCTCAGACACAGGGGGCGCCGCTGGGGCCAACGTCCTGACTTTC.

Comments on this clonotype: Just one base apart from a much larger clone, this may be a read error. The chain is built from TRBV6-1 and TRBJ2-1; the match to TRBD1 covers 7 bases. With 10 bases clipped from V and 10 bases from J, the junction kept 16 bases outside the gene matches. This CDR3 is 14 amino acids long. The germline CDR1 and CDR2 sequences are MNHNS and SASEGT. CDR3 DNA sequence: TGTGCCACAACCAAACAGGGGCGACCCTACGAGCAGTTCTTC. Translated, it gives CATTKQGRPYEQFF.

This clonotype has a count of ten or more. The rearrangement joins TRBV2 to TRBJ2-3; TRBD2 aligns across 7 bases. V shed 1 base, J shed 3 bases, and the junction held 7 bases outside the gene matches. This CDR3 region has 16 residues. Germline values: CDR1 SNHLY, CDR2 FYNNEI. CDR3 amino acids: CASSEESLAITDTQYF. The CDR3 bases are TGTGCCAGCAGTGAAGAATCACTAGCGATTACAGATACGCAGTATTTT.

This clonotype was seen ten or more times. V gene TRBV11-2 combines with J gene TRBJ2-2; D uncertain. CDR1 and CDR2 from the germline V gene are SGHAT and FQNNGV. The CDR3 sequence is 13 residues long. Deletions cut 8 bases from V and 0 bases from J, with 7 bases between. The CDR3 DNA sequence: TGTGCCAGCTGGTCAGCGAACACCGGGGAGCTGTTTTTT. It is translated as CASWSANTGELFF.

With regard to this clonotype: One base away lies a much larger clone, so this may be a sequencing read error. This chain links TRBV12-3 or TRBV12-4 with TRBJ1-4; unclear D gene. The CDR3 spans 12 residues. This CDR3 reads CAGSPSGEKLFF. CDR3 bases: TGTGCCGGCAGTCCGAGCGGTGAAAAACTGTTTTTT.

This clonotype was seen at least ten times. The chain employs TRBV30 and TRBJ1-3; perhaps TRBD1 as D (6 bases). The germline CDR1 and CDR2 sequences are GTSNPN and SVGIG (reference sequence). Deletions cut 4 bases from V and 4 bases from J, with 14 bases between. The CDR3 is 14 amino acids. The CDR3, as DNA: TGTGCCTGGACGTCCGGACAGAGAGGAAACACCATATATTTT. This codes for CAWTSGQRGNTIYF.

About this clonotype itself: A much larger clone lies one base from this, so it may be a read error. The rearrangement uses TRBV27 and TRBJ2-5, with a tentative D call TRBD2 (5 bases). V shed 7 bases and J shed 2 bases, with 8 bases lying between them. The CDR3 spans 12 residues. Germline V gives CDR1 MNHEY, CDR2 SMNVEV (reference sequence). The CDR3 region is CASNGVQETQYF. CDR3 coding DNA: TGTGCCAGCAACGGGGTACAAGAGACCCAGTACTTC.

This clonotype came up once. The chain links TRBV28 to TRBJ2-3; D unresolved. This CDR3 has 17 residues. Germline CDR1 and CDR2: MDHEN and SYDVKM. With 1 base removed from V and 2 bases from J, the gap between germline ends came to 16 bases. The CDR3 sequence is CASSLFPVAEATDTQYF. CDR3 bases: TGTGCCAGCAGTTTATTTCCGGTAGCAGAAGCCACAGATACGCAGTATTTT.

This clonotype is a singleton in its sample. The rearrangement uses TRBV29-1 and TRBJ1-5; 9 bases agree with TRBD1. V was clipped by 6 bases and J by 6 bases; unmatched bases: 3. This CDR3 region has 12 residues. CDR1 is SQVTM, CDR2 ANQGSEA, per germline. In DNA form, the CDR3 reads TGCAGCGTATGGACAGGGGCTCAGCCCCAGCATTTT. This sequence encodes CSVWTGAQPQHF.

In its sample, this clonotype was seen many times. The genes are TRBV6-1 and TRBJ2-7; 10 bases match TRBD2. The germline gives CDR1 MNHNS, CDR2 SASEGT. The ends lost 7 bases at V and 4 bases at J; junction bases unmatched: 7. The length of the CDR3 is 14 residues. CDR3 residues: CASTPPSGGYEQYF. The CDR3 bases are TGTGCCAGCACCCCGCCTAGCGGGGGATACGAGCAGTACTTC.